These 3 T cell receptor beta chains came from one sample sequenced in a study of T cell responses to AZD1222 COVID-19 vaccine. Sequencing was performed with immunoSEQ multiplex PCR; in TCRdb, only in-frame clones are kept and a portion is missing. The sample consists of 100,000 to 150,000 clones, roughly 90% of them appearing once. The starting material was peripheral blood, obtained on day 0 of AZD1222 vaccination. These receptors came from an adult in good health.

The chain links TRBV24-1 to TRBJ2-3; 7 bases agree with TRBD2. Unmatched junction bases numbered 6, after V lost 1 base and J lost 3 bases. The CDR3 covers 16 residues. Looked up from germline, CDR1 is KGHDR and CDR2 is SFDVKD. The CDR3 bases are TGTGCCACCAGTGATTTCGGCGGCGGGGGTACAGATACGCAGTATTTT. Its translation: CATSDFGGGGTDTQYF.

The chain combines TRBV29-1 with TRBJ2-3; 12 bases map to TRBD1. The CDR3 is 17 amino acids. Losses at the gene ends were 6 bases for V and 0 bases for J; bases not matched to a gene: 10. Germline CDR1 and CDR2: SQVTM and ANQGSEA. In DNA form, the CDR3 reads TGCAGCGTCTCCGGGACAGGGGGCTCCCTGAGCACAGATACGCAGTATTTT. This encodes CSVSGTGGSLSTDTQYF.

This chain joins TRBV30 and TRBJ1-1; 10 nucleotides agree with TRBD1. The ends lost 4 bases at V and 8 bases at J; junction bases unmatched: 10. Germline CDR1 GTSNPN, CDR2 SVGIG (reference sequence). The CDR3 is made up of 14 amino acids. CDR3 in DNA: TGTGCCTGGACCCCCGGGACAGGGGTAGGGGAAGCTTTCTTT. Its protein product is CAWTPGTGVGEAFF.